This T cell receptor beta chain derives from a study of shared clonotypes between healthy human individuals. Study context: Plates per donor: three CD4 naive, three CD4 memory, two CD8 naive, one CD8 memory.

CDR3 length: 13 amino acids. V was clipped by 9 bases and J by 9 bases; unmatched bases: 12. The germline V gene encodes CDR1 LNHDA and CDR2 SQIVND (reference sequence). Libraries were prepared by immunoSEQ multiplex PCR; TCRdb keeps only in-frame clonotypes and omits some of them. The table has a few million clones, roughly 92% seen once. The chain links TRBV19 to TRBJ1-1, with 8 bases identical to TRBD1. The TCR was taken from a man between 18 and 35 years old in good health. The sequencing sample was made of naive CD4+ T cells sorted from blood. Documented subset: CD45RA+ positively selected. The CDR3 DNA is TGTGCCAGCCGGACAGGGTTTGTGTCCCAAGCTTTCTTT. It translates to CASRTGFVSQAFF.